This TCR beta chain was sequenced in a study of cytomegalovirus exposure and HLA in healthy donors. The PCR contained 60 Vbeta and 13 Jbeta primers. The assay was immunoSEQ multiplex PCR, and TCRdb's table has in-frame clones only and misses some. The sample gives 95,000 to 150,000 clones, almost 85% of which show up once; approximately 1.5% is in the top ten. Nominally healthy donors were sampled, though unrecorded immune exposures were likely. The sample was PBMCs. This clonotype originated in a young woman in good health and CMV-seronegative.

CDR3: CASSPTGPYGYTF. The CDR3 bases are TGTGCCAGCAGCCCTACAGGGCCCTATGGCTACACCTTC. The rearrangement uses TRBV11-2 and TRBJ1-2, with D perhaps matching TRBD1 (6 bases). With 5 bases removed from V and 4 bases from J, the gap between germline ends came to 11 bases. CDR1 and CDR2 (germline): SGHAT, FQNNGV. The CDR3 sequence is 13 residues long.